This TCR beta chain stems from a study of blood T cell repertoires in COVID-19. On the study more broadly: Researchers got acute and convalescent COVID-19 samples from the United States, Italy and Spain. Sources were T cells, B-cell-depleted T cells, or PBMCs; the material itself was cDNA or gDNA.

The sample holds one count of this clone. Per the authors' pipeline: Estimation of nucleated cell counts relied on the amplification of reference gene primers. Generated by immunoSEQ multiplex PCR, the TCRdb table keeps only in-frame clones and is missing some. V, J and clone size are those of that table, while D and trimming were read from the DNA. This sample has around 270,000 clones; approximately 89% occur once, and the top ten carry roughly 9.8%. Germline-derived CDR1 and CDR2 are KGHSH and LQKENI. The CDR3 length is 14 residues. V shed 5 bases and J 9 bases; nucleotides not matched to a gene: 5.

Source material: peripheral blood. This sequence was found in a man aged 40-50 years who had recovered from COVID-19. This chain connects TRBV18 to TRBJ1-6; TRBD1 agrees at 9 bases. CDR3 in amino acids: CASSSTGGLSPLHF. In DNA form, the CDR3 reads TGTGCCAGCTCATCCACAGGGGGCCTTTCACCCCTCCACTTT.